This T cell receptor (beta chain) was recorded in a study of blood T cell repertoires in COVID-19. In the source study's methods: Amplifying reference gene primers gave estimates of nucleated cell counts. Only in-frame clones appear in the TCRdb table, and some are missing; sequencing was by immunoSEQ multiplex PCR. Clone size and V and J calls were adopted from that table, with D and trimming inferred from the DNA. The sample has about 430,000 clones, about 90% seen once. The ends lost 9 bases at V and 2 bases at J; junction bases unmatched: 9. This CDR3 has 15 residues. The germline CDR1 and CDR2 sequences are MNHNY and SVGAGI (reference sequence).

V is TRBV6-6 and J is TRBJ1-2, with 10 bases fitting TRBD1. The clonotype was recovered from a man aged 18 to 29 with COVID-19, enrolled during active disease. Sequences were obtained from peripheral blood. The CDR3 is CASTRDRGTNYGYTF. DNA for the CDR3: TGTGCCAGTACCCGGGACAGGGGAACGAACTATGGCTACACCTTC.